This TCR beta chain was identified during a study of blood T cell repertoires in COVID-19. Overall study: Sites in the United States, Italy and Spain provided acute and convalescent COVID-19 samples.

TCRdb's copy holds only in-frame clones and misses some; the assay was immunoSEQ multiplex PCR. The data contain a few hundred thousand clones, approximately 86% of them seen just once; the ten biggest clones take up about 7.1%. Sequenced: peripheral blood. The TCR originated in a woman aged 60-75 years with COVID-19, enrolled during active disease.

CDR3 residues: CASSRGTSGYEQYF. The CDR3 DNA reads as TGCGCCAGCAGCCGAGGGACTAGCGGATACGAGCAGTACTTC. The rearrangement joins TRBV4-3 to TRBJ2-7; 11 nucleotides match TRBD2. The CDR3 length is 14 residues. Trimming at V came to 4 bases and at J to 4 bases, leaving 3 bases not matched to a gene. Looked up from germline, CDR1 is LGHNA and CDR2 is YSLEER.